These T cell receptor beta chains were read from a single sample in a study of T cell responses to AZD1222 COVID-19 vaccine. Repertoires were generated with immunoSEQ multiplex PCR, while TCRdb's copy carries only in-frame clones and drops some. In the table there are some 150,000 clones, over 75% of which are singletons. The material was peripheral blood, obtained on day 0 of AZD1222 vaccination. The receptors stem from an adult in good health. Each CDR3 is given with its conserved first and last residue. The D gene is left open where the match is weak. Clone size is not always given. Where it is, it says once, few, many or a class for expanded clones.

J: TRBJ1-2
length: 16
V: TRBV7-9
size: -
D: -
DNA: TGTGCCAGCAGCTTAGCGGAAGTCGGGGTCCTACATGGCTACACCTTC
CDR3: CASSLAEVGVLHGYTF

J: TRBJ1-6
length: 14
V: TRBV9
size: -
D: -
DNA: TGTGCCAGCAGCGTAGATTTAGGAAATTCACCCCTCCACTTT
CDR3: CASSVDLGNSPLHF

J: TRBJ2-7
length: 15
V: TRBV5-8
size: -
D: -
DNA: TGTGCCAGCAGCTTGGAAGGAGGGTCGGCAAACGAGCAGTACTTC
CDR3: CASSLEGGSANEQYF

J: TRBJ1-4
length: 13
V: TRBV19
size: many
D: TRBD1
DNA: TGTGCCAGTAGAGAGGGTCCACAGGGGAAACTGTTTTTT
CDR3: CASREGPQGKLFF

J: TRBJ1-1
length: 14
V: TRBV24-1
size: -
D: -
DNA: TGTGCCACCAGTGATCCGGCCCGGTTGGGGGAAGCTTTCTTT
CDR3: CATSDPARLGEAFF

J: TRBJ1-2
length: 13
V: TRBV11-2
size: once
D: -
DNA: TGTGCCAGCAGCATCTCTGGCATAGATGGCTACACCTTC
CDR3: CASSISGIDGYTF

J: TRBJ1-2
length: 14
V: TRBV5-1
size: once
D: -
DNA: TGCGCCAGCAGCTTGGAAGGGGGGACGGGTGGCTACACCTTC
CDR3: CASSLEGGTGGYTF

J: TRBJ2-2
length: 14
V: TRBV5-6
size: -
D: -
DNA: TGTGCCAGCAGCTTGACAGGCCCCGGCGGGGAGCTGTTTTTT
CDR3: CASSLTGPGGELFF

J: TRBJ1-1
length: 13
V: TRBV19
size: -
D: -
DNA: TGTGCCAGTAGCGACAGACTGAACACTGAAGCTTTCTTT
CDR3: CASSDRLNTEAFF

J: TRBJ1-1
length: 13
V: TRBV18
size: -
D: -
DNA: TGTGCCAGCTCACCAGGGGCGAACACTGAAGCTTTCTTT
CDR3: CASSPGANTEAFF